These 5 T cell receptor beta chains originate from one sample sequenced in a study of blood T cell repertoires in COVID-19. TCRdb's copy holds only in-frame clones and misses some; the assay was immunoSEQ multiplex PCR. The sample carries over 200,000 clones, around four fifths recorded once. Sequenced sample: peripheral blood. Every receptor here comes from a man aged 40-55 years with active or convalescent COVID-19.

The chain uses TRBV5-1 and TRBJ2-7; no clear D gene. V lost 1 base and J lost 2, with 4 bases in between. Germline CDR1 SGHRS, CDR2 YFSETQ. The CDR3 is 12 amino acids. CDR3 sequence (DNA): TGCGCCAGCAGCTTGTCAGCCTACGAGCAGTACTTC. It specifies CASSLSAYEQYF.

This clone showed up just a few times. V is TRBV11-3 and J is TRBJ1-2, with TRBD1 matching over 9 bases. The ends lost 1 base at V and 8 bases at J; junction bases unmatched: 5. The length of the CDR3 is 14 residues. Looked up from germline, CDR1 is SGHNT and CDR2 is YENEEA. CDR3 protein: CASSLVGQGQGYTF. DNA of the CDR3: TGTGCCAGCAGCTTAGTGGGACAGGGCCAAGGCTACACCTTC. Based on the CDR3 plus reference TRBV11-3 and TRBJ1-2, the full variable domain is EAGVVQSPRYKIIEKKQPVAFWCNPISGHNTLYWYLQNLGQGPELLIRYENEEAVDDSQLPKDRFSAERLKGVDSTLKIQPAELGDSAVYLCASSLVGQGQGYTFGSGTRLTVV.

V usage is TRBV10-1 and J usage is TRBJ1-2; possible D gene TRBD1, 6 bases. V was pared by 11 bases and J by 1 base, with 14 bases between. This CDR3 has 13 amino acids. Germline CDR1 is WNHNN and CDR2 is SYGVQD (reference sequence). The CDR3 bases are TGCGCCGAACGGGGGGCCCTTAACTATGGCTACACCTTC. This sequence encodes CAERGALNYGYTF.

The rearrangement links TRBV3-1 (or the pseudogene TRBV3-2) to TRBJ1-2; D uncertain. This CDR3 is 11 amino acids long. The germline V gene encodes CDR1 LGHDT and CDR2 YNNKEL (reference sequence). Trimming pared 2 bases from V and 6 bases from J, leaving 4 bases between. CDR3 region: CASSQNNGYTF. The CDR3 DNA sequence: TGTGCCAGCAGCCAAAACAATGGCTACACCTTC.

The CDR3 protein is CASSLYPGYSPLHF. The CDR3 bases are TGTGCCAGCAGCTTATACCCAGGTTATTCACCCCTCCACTTT. The rearrangement uses TRBV7-3 and TRBJ1-6; D is uncertain. Trimming left V 2 bases short and J 8 bases short, with 10 bases between. Germline V gives CDR1 SGHTA, CDR2 FQGTGA. The CDR3 sequence is 14 residues long.